One sample yielded the 25 T cell receptor beta chains listed below, sequenced in a study of identical twins. MiXCR was run by TCRdb on the 5' RACE reads, yielding one entry per CDR3 protein. The sample has about 530,000 distinct CDR3 sequences; 20% to 25% are singletons. The same data also went into a second study, on yellow fever vaccine responses in identical twins.

The sequencing input was CD4+ T cells sorted from blood. Receptors were obtained from a young woman in good health.

This clonotype was counted a few times. This rearrangement joins TRBV10-3 to TRBJ2-1; 11 nucleotides align to TRBD2. The CDR3 runs to 13 residues. Germline trimming cut 7 bases from V and 5 bases from J; bases unmatched to any gene: 1. CDR1 is ENHRY and CDR2 is SYGVKD in the germline V gene. The CDR3 DNA reads TGTGCCATCAAACTAGCGGGAGACAATGAGCAGTTCTTC. Encoded protein: CAIKLAGDNEQFF.

This clonotype was detected only a few times. The chain carries TRBV7-9 and TRBJ2-3; D call uncertain. Germline V gives CDR1 SEHNR, CDR2 FQNEAQ (reference sequence). The CDR3 sequence is 15 residues long. With 2 bases removed from V and 1 base from J, the gap between germline ends came to 10 bases. The DNA of the CDR3 is TGTGCCAGCAGCTTATCGGTTAGACGCACAGATACGCAGTATTTT. Its translation: CASSLSVRRTDTQYF.

This clonotype was counted a few times. CDR3 DNA sequence: TGTGCCAGCAGCGGTCTAGCGGGAGCGCTCAACACCGGGGAGCTGTTTTTT. Amino acids: CASSGLAGALNTGELFF. This chain uses TRBV9 with TRBJ2-2; 10 bases align to TRBD2. Germline CDR1 SGDLS, CDR2 YYNGEE. CDR3 length: 17 amino acids. Unmatched junction bases numbered 7, after V lost 3 bases and J lost 2 bases.

The rearrangement joins TRBV20-1 to TRBJ2-7, with 10 positions matching TRBD1. CDR1 and CDR2 (germline): DFQATT, SNEGSKA (reference sequence). V gave up 3 bases and J gave up 3 bases; unmatched junction bases: 2. The CDR3 length is 13 residues. The CDR3: CSASGDRGYEQYF. The CDR3 DNA is TGCAGTGCTAGTGGGGACAGGGGCTACGAGCAGTACTTC.

This clonotype appeared a few times. The chain is built from TRBV5-1 and TRBJ2-5; 10 bases line up with TRBD1. V shed 5 bases and J 6 bases; nucleotides not matched to a gene: 7. The germline V gene encodes CDR1 SGHRS and CDR2 YFSETQ. The length of the CDR3 is 14 residues. CDR3 loop: CASRAGQGRQTQYF. CDR3 coding DNA: TGCGCCAGCAGGGCGGGACAGGGGCGACAGACCCAGTACTTC.

This chain joins TRBV12-3 or TRBV12-4 and TRBJ1-5, with TRBD1 identical over 7 bases. This CDR3 comprises 16 residues. V dropped 7 bases and J dropped 7; count of bases not matched to a gene: 16. CDR3: CASTNPRQGVMQPQHF. The CDR3 DNA sequence: TGTGCCAGCACCAATCCCAGACAGGGAGTGATGCAGCCCCAGCATTTT.

V is TRBV15 and J is TRBJ2-5, with 7 bases lining up with TRBD1. This CDR3 is 15 amino acids long. The junction had 6 bases not matched to a gene; V was cut back by 1 base and J by 4 bases. Looked up from germline, CDR1 is LNHNV and CDR2 is YYDKDF (reference sequence). The CDR3 region is CATSRALTGIETQYF. DNA for the CDR3: TGTGCCACCAGCAGAGCTTTGACAGGGATAGAGACCCAGTACTTC.

The sample holds a few counts of this clonotype. The rearrangement links TRBV5-6 to TRBJ1-1; D is perhaps TRBD1 (5 bases). This CDR3 is built from 13 residues. Trimming removed 0 bases at V and 4 bases at J, with 7 bases between. Germline V CDR1 and CDR2: SGHDT, YYEEEE. Here the CDR3 reads CASSLVGTTEAFF. The CDR3 region has the DNA TGTGCCAGCAGCTTGGTTGGGACCACTGAAGCTTTCTTT. The full variable domain, rest sourced from reference TRBV5-6 and TRBJ1-1, is DAGVTQSPTHLIKTRGQQVTLRCSPKSGHDTVSWYQQALGQGPQFIFQYYEEEERQRGNFPDRFSGHQFPNYSSELNVNALLLGDSALYLCASSLVGTTEAFFGQGTRLTVV.

This rearrangement joins TRBV6-5 to TRBJ1-4, with TRBD1 as a possible D gene (5 bases). CDR1 is MNHEY, CDR2 SVGAGI, per germline. The CDR3 covers 15 residues. V was cut by 0 bases and J by 12 bases, with 17 bases left in between. CDR3 amino acids: CASSYSRRGVGELFF. The CDR3 region has the DNA TGTGCCAGCAGTTACTCTCGACGGGGGGTGGGGGAACTGTTTTTT.

This clonotype was found a few times. The CDR3 DNA reads TGTGCCAGCAGTTTAGGGGACTCGAAAGAGACCCAGTACTTC. Amino acid sequence: CASSLGDSKETQYF. This chain connects TRBV27 to TRBJ2-5; D might be TRBD2 (6 bases). Germline V gene data show CDR1 as MNHEY and CDR2 as SMNVEV (reference sequence). The CDR3 covers 14 residues. Trimming shortened V by 2 bases and J by 3 bases, and 10 bases separated the two germline ends.

The CDR3: CASSPHSTYEQYV. The CDR3 coding sequence is TGTGCCAGCTCACCACATAGTACCTACGAGCAGTACGTC. This chain connects TRBV18 to TRBJ2-7; unclear D gene. Trimming pared 1 base from V and 2 bases from J, leaving 6 bases between. The CDR3 has 13 residues. In germline, CDR1 is KGHSH, CDR2 LQKENI.

This clonotype occurred a few times. V and J are TRBV12-3 or TRBV12-4 and TRBJ1-5; D may be TRBD1 (6 bases). The CDR3 is 14 amino acids. V was shortened by 3 bases and J by 7 bases, with 13 bases between the two germline ends. CDR3 nucleotides: TGTGCCAGCAGTTTCACAGGGTTTAGACAGCCCCAGCATTTT. Amino acid sequence: CASSFTGFRQPQHF.

This chain joins TRBV28 and TRBJ2-3; TRBD2 might be the D (5 bases). The CDR3 is made up of 18 amino acids. With 4 bases removed from V and 0 bases from J, the gap between germline ends came to 20 bases. The germline V gene has CDR1 MDHEN and CDR2 SYDVKM. CDR3 in amino acids: CASSSRRLADTSTDTQYF. The CDR3 DNA reads as TGTGCCAGCAGTTCCCGACGGCTAGCAGATACTAGCACAGATACGCAGTATTTT.

This chain connects TRBV20-1 to TRBJ2-5; D remains ambiguous. The CDR3 length is 12 residues. V lost 3 bases and J 5 bases, leaving 10 bases between the germline ends. Germline lookup yields CDR1 DFQATT and CDR2 SNEGSKA (reference sequence). CDR3 region: CSAREKVETQYF. CDR3 DNA sequence: TGCAGTGCTAGGGAGAAAGTGGAGACCCAGTACTTC.

The chain has TRBV2 and TRBJ1-5; TRBD1 aligns across 9 bases. From germline, CDR1 is SNHLY and CDR2 FYNNEI. V lost 7 bases, J lost 0 bases, and 7 bases stayed unmatched. CDR3 size: 16 residues. In DNA, the CDR3 is TGTGCCAGCAATGGACAGGGGCCCAATAGCAATCAGCCCCAGCATTTT. Its translation is CASNGQGPNSNQPQHF. The full variable domain, with the rest looked up from reference TRBV2 and TRBJ1-5, is EPEVTQTPSHQVTQMGQEVILRCVPISNHLYFYWYRQILGQKVEFLVSFYNNEISEKSEIFDDQFSVERPDGSNFTLKIRSTKLEDSAMYFCASNGQGPNSNQPQHFGDGTRLSIL.

The sample holds a few counts of this clonotype. This chain connects TRBV12-3 or TRBV12-4 to TRBJ2-1; 14 bases align to TRBD2. Germline trimming cut 6 bases from V and 3 bases from J; bases unmatched to any gene: 4. The CDR3 is made up of 16 amino acids. The CDR3 spells CASSWTSGGNYNEQFF. CDR3 coding DNA: TGTGCCAGCAGCTGGACTAGCGGGGGGAACTACAATGAGCAGTTCTTC.

This clonotype was counted ten times or more. The V gene is TRBV7-2, the J gene TRBJ2-7; D is undetermined. The CDR3 loop spans 13 amino acids. Germline V gene sequence: CDR1 SGHTA, CDR2 FQGNSA. V lost 0 bases to trimming and J lost 6 bases, with 9 bases between them. The CDR3 protein is CASSLARLGEQYF. The CDR3, as DNA: TGTGCCAGCAGCTTAGCGCGGTTAGGCGAGCAGTACTTC.

The chain couples TRBV18 to TRBJ2-1; 16 positions match TRBD2. With 0 bases clipped from V and 7 bases from J, the junction kept 6 bases outside the gene matches. Germline V gives CDR1 KGHSH, CDR2 LQKENI. This CDR3 has 18 residues. CDR3 sequence: CASSPPQGLAGGRNEQFF. The CDR3 bases are TGTGCCAGCTCACCACCACAGGGACTAGCGGGAGGGAGGAATGAGCAGTTCTTC.

This chain uses TRBV12-3 or TRBV12-4 with TRBJ2-7; 8 nucleotides line up with TRBD1. Trimming at V came to 3 bases and at J to 3 bases, leaving 1 base not matched to a gene. CDR3 size: 13 residues. The CDR3 region is CASSFGTGYEQYV. The DNA for the CDR3 is TGTGCCAGCAGTTTCGGGACAGGCTACGAGCAGTACGTC.

The sample holds a few counts of this clonotype. This chain links TRBV5-1 with TRBJ2-1, with TRBD1 identical over 8 bases. Germline V gives CDR1 SGHRS, CDR2 YFSETQ. The trim removed 3 bases at V and 6 bases at J, leaving 11 bases unmatched. This CDR3 is 16 amino acids long. CDR3 nucleotide sequence: TGCGCCAGCAGCTGGACGCAGGGGGCTCCGGGCAATGAGCAGTTCTTC. As protein: CASSWTQGAPGNEQFF. Supplemented by reference TRBV5-1 and TRBJ2-1, the full variable domain reads KAGVTQTPRYLIKTRGQQVTLSCSPISGHRSVSWYQQTPGQGLQFLFEYFSETQRNKGNFPGRFSGRQFSNSRSEMNVSTLELGDSALYLCASSWTQGAPGNEQFFGPGTRLTVL.

The rearrangement joins TRBV25-1 to TRBJ2-1; 7 nucleotides align to TRBD2. V shed 7 bases, J shed 4 bases, and the junction held 7 bases outside the gene matches. Germline assignment: CDR1 MGHDK and CDR2 SYGVNS. This CDR3 comprises 14 residues. The chain's CDR3 is CASTAGVGYNEQFF. The DNA for the CDR3 is TGTGCCAGCACGGCGGGAGTGGGTTACAATGAGCAGTTCTTC.

The chain uses TRBV5-1 and TRBJ2-1, with 13 bases lining up with TRBD2. Germline-derived CDR1 and CDR2 are SGHRS and YFSETQ. V trimming: 2 bases; J trimming: 9 bases; junction bases outside the gene matches: 2. The CDR3 runs to 14 residues. CDR3 nucleotides: TGCGCCAGCAGCTTTCGGACTAGCGGGGGTGAGCAGTTCTTC. Amino acids: CASSFRTSGGEQFF. The whole variable domain, filled in from reference TRBV5-1 and TRBJ2-1, reads KAGVTQTPRYLIKTRGQQVTLSCSPISGHRSVSWYQQTPGQGLQFLFEYFSETQRNKGNFPGRFSGRQFSNSRSEMNVSTLELGDSALYLCASSFRTSGGEQFFGPGTRLTVL.

The table lists this clonotype with a few counts. The genes are TRBV6-1 and TRBJ1-2; D is uncertain. The V end was cut by 7 bases, the J end by 5 bases, with 17 bases between. This CDR3 region has 14 residues. CDR1 MNHNS and CDR2 SASEGT come from the germline V gene. The CDR3 is CASTPDGRGYGYTF. CDR3 coding DNA: TGTGCCAGCACCCCCGACGGGCGAGGGTATGGCTACACCTTC.

The chain combines TRBV9 with TRBJ2-3, with 11 bases fitting TRBD2. Germline CDR1 reads SGDLS; CDR2 reads YYNGEE. The trim removed 0 bases at V and 6 bases at J, leaving 6 bases unmatched. CDR3 size: 16 residues. The CDR3 sequence is CASSVDSGRVADTQYF. The CDR3 nucleotides read TGTGCCAGCAGCGTAGATAGCGGGAGGGTGGCGGATACGCAGTATTTT.

This clonotype was counted only a few times. V and J are TRBV7-2 and TRBJ2-5; D call uncertain. The CDR3 covers 16 residues. Trimming left V 3 bases short and J 1 base short, with 15 bases between. Looked up from germline, CDR1 is SGHTA and CDR2 is FQGNSA. The CDR3: CASSLGPGVSQETQYF. The CDR3 nucleotides read TGTGCCAGCAGCTTGGGCCCCGGAGTGAGCCAAGAGACCCAGTACTTC.